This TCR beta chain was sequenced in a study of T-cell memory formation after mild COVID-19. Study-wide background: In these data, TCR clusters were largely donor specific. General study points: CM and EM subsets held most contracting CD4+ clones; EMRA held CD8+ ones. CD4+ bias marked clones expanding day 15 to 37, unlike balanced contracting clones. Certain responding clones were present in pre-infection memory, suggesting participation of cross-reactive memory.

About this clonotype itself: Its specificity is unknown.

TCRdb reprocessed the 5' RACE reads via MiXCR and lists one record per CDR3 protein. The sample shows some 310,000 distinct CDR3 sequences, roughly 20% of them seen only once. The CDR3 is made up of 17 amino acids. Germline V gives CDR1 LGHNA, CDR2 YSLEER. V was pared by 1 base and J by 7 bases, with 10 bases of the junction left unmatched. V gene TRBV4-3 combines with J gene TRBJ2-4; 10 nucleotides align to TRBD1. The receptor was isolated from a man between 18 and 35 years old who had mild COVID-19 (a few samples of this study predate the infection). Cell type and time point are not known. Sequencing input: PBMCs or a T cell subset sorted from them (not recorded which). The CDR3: CASSQGRDRGAENIQYF. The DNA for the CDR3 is TGCGCCAGCAGCCAAGGGCGGGACAGGGGTGCGGAGAACATTCAGTACTTC.